This T cell receptor beta chain was captured by sequencing in a study of cytomegalovirus exposure and HLA in healthy donors. Study-level information: Previous work identified 120 million or so unique TCR beta sequences from 150 million to 200 million T cells.

Points on this clone: Its target is not known.

The germline CDR1 and CDR2 sequences are LNHDA and SQIVND (reference sequence). The CDR3 totals 13 residues. General study points: Relative to the roughly 700-donor mean, N-insertions were reportedly fewer in an Asian-associated ancestry cluster in a later analysis. V- and J-gene trimming of TCR beta was linked (in a later analysis) to a missense DCLRE1C variant.

The PCR made use of 60 Vbeta and 13 Jbeta primers. This table comes from immunoSEQ multiplex PCR, and its TCRdb copy is limited to in-frame clones, with some not included. Of 160,000 or so clones listed, around 80% are singletons. This sequence joins TRBV19 and TRBJ2-5, with 8 nucleotides matching TRBD2. The end of the DNA aligns better with TRBJ2-7, so the J call may be wrong. Material: PBMCs. The TCR sequence derives from a woman between 45 and 60 years old in good health and CMV-seronegative. The CDR3 DNA sequence: TGTGCCAGTAGCTGGGCGGGGGGATACGAGCAGTACTTC. Translated: CASSWAGGYEQYF.